Listed below are T cell receptor beta chains from one sample, sequenced in a study of T-cell memory formation after mild COVID-19. TCRdb re-called the 5' RACE reads through MiXCR, storing one row per CDR3 protein. The sample consists of some 210,000 distinct CDR3 sequences, around 26% of them appearing once. The sequenced sample consisted of PBMCs or a T cell subset sorted from them (not recorded which). The receptors shown here come from an adult woman who had mild COVID-19 (a few samples of this study predate the infection). Cell type and time point are not known. The CDR3 runs from the conserved cysteine through the conserved F or W. D genes are given only for firm matches. Part of the rows lack a size; the others show once, few, many or a class for expanded clones.

CDR3 length,J gene,clone size,D gene,V gene,CDR3 protein,CDR3 DNA
16,TRBJ2-3,NA,TRBD2,TRBV5-5,CASSTGLAGISDTQYF,TGTGCCAGCAGCACCGGACTAGCGGGGATTTCAGATACGCAGTATTTT
14,TRBJ1-1,few,NA,TRBV12-3/TRBV12-4,CASSSGIPNTEAFF,TGTGCCAGCAGTTCCGGGATCCCAAACACTGAAGCTTTCTTT
17,TRBJ2-5,NA,TRBD1,TRBV24-1,CATSDLNPTGGQETQYF,TGTGCCACCAGTGATTTGAACCCAACAGGGGGTCAAGAGACCCAGTACTTC
16,TRBJ2-1,few,NA,TRBV6-4,CASSFIAEARYNEQFF,TGTGCCAGCAGCTTTATAGCGGAGGCGAGATACAATGAGCAGTTCTTC
14,TRBJ2-7,NA,NA,TRBV5-6,CASSLAGKGYEQYF,TGTGCCAGCAGCTTGGCGGGGAAAGGCTACGAGCAGTACTTC
21,TRBJ2-3,NA,NA,TRBV5-1,CASSFFLDGVQAPTRTDTQYF,TGCGCCAGCAGCTTCTTCCTTGATGGGGTACAAGCTCCGACACGCACAGATACGCAGTATTTT
15,TRBJ1-1,NA,NA,TRBV11-2,CASSSFGVVNTEAFF,TGTGCCAGCAGCTCCTTTGGAGTGGTGAACACTGAAGCTTTCTTT
17,TRBJ2-2,few,TRBD2,TRBV9,CASSAYSSGGGAGELFF,TGTGCCAGCAGCGCCTACTCTAGCGGGGGGGGCGCCGGGGAGCTGTTTTTT
15,TRBJ2-5,NA,TRBD2,TRBV7-2,CASSPTSGPRETQYF,TGTGCCAGCAGTCCTACTAGCGGGCCGCGGGAGACCCAGTACTTC
13,TRBJ2-3,NA,NA,TRBV9,CASSAYSTDTQYF,TGTGCCAGCAGCGCCTACAGCACAGATACGCAGTATTTT
16,TRBJ1-4,once,TRBD1,TRBV4-2,CASSQSRQGTNEKLFF,TGTGCCAGCAGCCAATCGAGACAGGGCACTAATGAAAAACTGTTTTTT
23,TRBJ2-3,NA,TRBD2,TRBV9,CASSVGQGPGLAGGPSWKDTQYF,TGTGCCAGCAGCGTAGGTCAGGGACCGGGACTAGCGGGAGGGCCCTCGTGGAAAGATACGCAGTATTTT
18,TRBJ1-5,NA,NA,TRBV4-3,CASSQEASGFLSNQPQHF,TGCGCCAGCAGCCAAGAGGCATCCGGGTTCCTTAGCAATCAGCCCCAGCATTTT
15,TRBJ2-7,NA,NA,TRBV7-9,CASSRRTPSSYEQYF,TGTGCCAGCAGCAGGAGGACACCGAGCTCCTACGAGCAGTACTTC
13,TRBJ2-5,few,TRBD1,TRBV24-1,CATNGQGEETQYF,TGTGCCACCAACGGACAGGGGGAAGAGACCCAGTACTTC
14,TRBJ1-3,few,NA,TRBV5-1,CASSPDSSGNTIYF,TGCGCCAGCAGCCCGGACTCCTCTGGAAACACCATATATTTT
15,TRBJ2-7,NA,NA,TRBV5-4,CASSSGGSNSYEQYF,TGTGCCAGCAGCTCCGGGGGATCAAACTCCTACGAGCAGTACTTC
15,TRBJ1-4,few,NA,TRBV20-1,CSARGVHPAKEKLFF,TGCAGTGCTAGAGGGGTTCATCCTGCGAAGGAAAAACTGTTTTTT
15,TRBJ2-1,NA,NA,TRBV5-6,CASSLGQGGYNEQFF,TGTGCCAGCAGCTTGGGCCAGGGGGGGTACAATGAGCAGTTCTTC
16,TRBJ2-1,many,TRBD1,TRBV4-3,CASSQGAGTGFSEQFF,TGCGCCAGCAGCCAAGGAGCCGGGACAGGGTTTAGTGAGCAGTTCTTC
16,TRBJ1-3,NA,NA,TRBV13,CASSFGDTDSGNTIYF,TGTGCCAGCAGCTTTGGGGATACCGACTCTGGAAACACCATATATTTT
16,TRBJ2-1,NA,NA,TRBV7-9,CASSFLSGYNYNEQFF,TGTGCCAGCAGCTTTCTCAGCGGCTACAACTACAATGAGCAGTTCTTC
15,TRBJ2-7,NA,NA,TRBV6-5,CASSYSTTRTYEQYF,TGTGCCAGCAGTTACTCGACGACTAGGACCTACGAGCAGTACTTC
15,TRBJ2-7,NA,TRBD2,TRBV5-1,CASSLGQGGDYEQYF,TGCGCCAGCAGCTTGGGGCAGGGAGGGGACTACGAGCAGTACTTC
14,TRBJ1-5,few,TRBD1,TRBV24-1,CATSDKTGVQPQHF,TGTGCCACCAGTGATAAGACAGGGGTTCAGCCCCAGCATTTT
15,TRBJ2-7,NA,NA,TRBV7-2,CASSLNAGYSYEQYF,TGTGCCAGCAGCTTAAATGCGGGTTACTCCTACGAGCAGTACTTC
15,TRBJ1-1,NA,TRBD1,TRBV6-6,CASSYLGQSNTEAFF,TGTGCCAGCAGTTACCTGGGACAGTCGAACACTGAAGCTTTCTTT
14,TRBJ2-7,few,NA,TRBV12-3/TRBV12-4,CASSLNILQYEQYF,TGTGCCAGCAGTTTAAATATCCTACAATACGAGCAGTACTTC
12,TRBJ2-7,NA,NA,TRBV10-3,CAIGTTGYEQYF,TGTGCCATCGGGACCACCGGGTACGAGCAGTACTTC
14,TRBJ2-7,NA,NA,TRBV7-3,CASSLQSGSYEQYF,TGTGCCAGCAGCTTACAGTCAGGGAGTTACGAGCAGTACTTC
16,TRBJ2-5,NA,TRBD1,TRBV7-7,CASSAAWTGGDETQYF,TGTGCCAGCAGCGCTGCCTGGACAGGGGGCGACGAGACCCAGTACTTC
14,TRBJ1-2,few,TRBD1,TRBV6-2/TRBV6-3,CASSTRQGASGYTF,TGTGCCAGCAGTACCCGCCAGGGGGCCAGCGGCTACACCTTC
15,TRBJ1-2,NA,TRBD1,TRBV18,CASSPMTGELGGYTF,TGTGCCAGCTCACCCATGACAGGGGAGCTCGGGGGCTACACCTTC
14,TRBJ2-1,few,NA,TRBV24-1,CATSDSGLGNEQFF,TGTGCCACCAGTGATTCCGGACTGGGCAATGAGCAGTTCTTC
12,TRBJ2-5,once,NA,TRBV12-3/TRBV12-4,CASSAWGETQYF,TGTGCCAGCAGTGCCTGGGGGGAGACCCAGTACTTC
11,TRBJ2-3,NA,NA,TRBV24-1,CASRQGDTQYF,TGTGCCTCCCGCCAAGGAGATACGCAGTATTTT
15,TRBJ1-3,NA,NA,TRBV18,CASSEAILSGNTIYF,TGTGCCAGCTCAGAGGCGATACTCTCTGGAAACACCATATATTTT
16,TRBJ1-4,NA,NA,TRBV7-9,CASSSPAGGRGEKLFF,TGTGCCAGCAGCTCCCCTGCGGGGGGCCGTGGGGAAAAACTGTTTTTT
14,TRBJ2-3,few,NA,TRBV7-2,CADGHGQEKGFQYF,TGTGCTGATGGCCATGGTCAAGAGAAAGGATTCCAGTATTTT
15,TRBJ2-3,NA,NA,TRBV4-2,CASSQAGELVDTQYF,TGTGCCAGCAGCCAAGCTGGGGAATTAGTAGATACGCAGTATTTT
13,TRBJ2-3,NA,NA,TRBV29-1,CSVPRGGTDTQYF,TGCAGCGTTCCCCGAGGTGGCACAGATACGCAGTATTTT
19,TRBJ2-6,few,TRBD1,TRBV7-9,CASSFFQYRGASGANVLTF,TGTGCCAGCAGCTTTTTCCAGTACAGGGGGGCCTCGGGGGCCAACGTCCTGACTTTC
12,TRBJ1-1,few,NA,TRBV29-1,CSVERTVGEAFF,TGCAGCGTTGAGAGAACCGTTGGTGAAGCTTTCTTT
12,TRBJ1-2,NA,NA,TRBV20-1,CSAPDRSYGYTF,TGCAGTGCCCCAGACAGGTCTTATGGCTACACCTTC
14,TRBJ2-2,NA,NA,TRBV2,CASSESRSTGELFF,TGTGCCAGCAGTGAATCGAGAAGTACCGGGGAGCTGTTTTTT
12,TRBJ2-3,NA,NA,TRBV29-1,CSVEDINDTQYF,TGCAGCGTTGAAGATATCAACGATACGCAGTATTTT
13,TRBJ2-7,many,NA,TRBV20-1,CSANRDTSYEQYF,TGCAGTGCCAACCGGGACACCTCCTACGAGCAGTACTTC
15,TRBJ2-1,NA,NA,TRBV7-2,CASSLAPWQYNEQFF,TGTGCCAGCAGCTTAGCCCCCTGGCAGTACAATGAGCAGTTCTTC
14,TRBJ2-7,NA,NA,TRBV20-1,CSARKGQRAYEQYF,TGCAGTGCTAGAAAGGGGCAACGAGCCTACGAGCAGTACTTC
16,TRBJ2-2,few,NA,TRBV5-1,CASSLNLRRAGGELFF,TGCGCCAGCAGCCTAAACTTACGGAGGGCCGGCGGGGAGCTGTTTTTT
14,TRBJ2-2,NA,NA,TRBV24-1,CATSGRGNTGELFF,TGTGCCACCAGTGGAAGGGGTAACACCGGGGAGCTGTTTTTT
15,TRBJ2-7,few,NA,TRBV4-1,CASSHTPLQVHEQYF,TGCGCCAGCAGCCACACACCACTCCAGGTCCACGAGCAGTACTTC
16,TRBJ2-7,few,TRBD1,TRBV28,CASRAYRSGQAYEQYF,TGTGCCAGCAGAGCATATAGATCGGGACAGGCCTACGAGCAGTACTTC
17,TRBJ2-5,NA,NA,TRBV20-1,CSARDQPHRWFPETQYF,TGCAGTGCTAGAGATCAGCCTCACAGGTGGTTCCCAGAGACCCAGTACTTC
15,TRBJ2-3,few,NA,TRBV29-1,CSVEKFFGLTDTQYF,TGCAGCGTTGAAAAATTTTTCGGGCTCACAGATACGCAGTATTTT
19,TRBJ2-3,few,NA,TRBV7-9,CASSLAHVTGGPSTDTQYF,TGTGCCAGCAGCTTAGCGCACGTGACTGGGGGTCCTAGCACAGATACGCAGTATTTT
12,TRBJ2-5,NA,NA,TRBV7-9,CASSFSPETQYF,TGTGCCAGCAGCTTTAGCCCAGAGACCCAGTACTTC
14,TRBJ2-7,NA,NA,TRBV30,CAWSVGTWTYEQYF,TGTGCCTGGAGTGTGGGGACGTGGACCTACGAGCAGTACTTC
17,TRBJ2-5,few,TRBD2,TRBV3-1,CASSQRLADWKLETQYF,TGTGCCAGCAGCCAGAGACTAGCGGACTGGAAGCTAGAGACCCAGTACTTC